Detailed here is one TCR beta chain. What it binds is unknown. Trimming removed 7 bases at V and 8 bases at J, with 23 bases between. The CDR3 is 15 amino acids. The germline V gene has CDR1 SNHLY and CDR2 FYNNEI. This sample was included in a study of T-cell memory formation after mild COVID-19. Study-level points and caveats: Contracting CD4+ clones sat mainly in CM and EM; CD8+ in EMRA.

Amplification by 5'RACE using constant-segment primers produced TCR alpha and TCR beta cDNA libraries that carried sample barcodes and UMIs. TCRdb ran MiXCR on the 5' RACE reads and lists one entry per CDR3 protein. The data hold about 150,000 distinct CDR3 sequences, with under 25% observed a single time. V is TRBV2 and J is TRBJ1-2; TRBD1 is a possible D gene (6 bases). Sequences were obtained from PBMCs or a T cell subset sorted from them (not recorded which). The TCR was taken from an adult woman who had mild COVID-19 (a few samples of this study predate the infection). Cell type and time point are not known. The DNA of the CDR3 is TGTGCCAGCATTCCGACTTGGAGTGGGGGCCCGGGCTACACCTTC. It is translated as CASIPTWSGGPGYTF. Filled out from reference TRBV2 and TRBJ1-2, the complete variable domain reads EPEVTQTPSHQVTQMGQEVILRCVPISNHLYFYWYRQILGQKVEFLVSFYNNEISEKSEIFDDQFSVERPDGSNFTLKIRSTKLEDSAMYFCASIPTWSGGPGYTFGSGTRLTVV.